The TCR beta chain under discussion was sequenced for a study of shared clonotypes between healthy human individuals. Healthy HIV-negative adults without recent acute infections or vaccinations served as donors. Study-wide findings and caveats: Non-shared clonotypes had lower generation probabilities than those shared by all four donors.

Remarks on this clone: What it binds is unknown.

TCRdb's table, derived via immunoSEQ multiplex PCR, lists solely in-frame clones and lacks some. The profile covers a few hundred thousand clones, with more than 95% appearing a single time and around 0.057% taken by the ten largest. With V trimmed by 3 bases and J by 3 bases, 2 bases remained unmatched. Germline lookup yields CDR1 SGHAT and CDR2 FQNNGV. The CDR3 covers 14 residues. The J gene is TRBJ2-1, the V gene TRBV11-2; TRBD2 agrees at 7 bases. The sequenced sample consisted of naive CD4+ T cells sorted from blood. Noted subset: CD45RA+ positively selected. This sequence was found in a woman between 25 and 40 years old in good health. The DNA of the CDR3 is TGTGCCAGCAGCTTCAGCGGGGACTACAATGAGCAGTTCTTC. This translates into CASSFSGDYNEQFF.